One and the same sample provided the 21 T cell receptor beta chains below, sequenced in a study of T cell changes during pregnancy in multiple sclerosis. Measured with immunoSEQ multiplex PCR; TCRdb has only the in-frame clones, and not every one. Altogether around 56,000 clones are present, 91% being singletons, with the ten largest covering approximately 0.69%. The sample here was CD4+ T cells from peripheral blood mononuclear cells, taken in the first trimester of pregnancy. These receptors were taken from a female donor with multiple sclerosis, enrolled in a pregnancy study.

This clone was observed once. V usage is TRBV19 and J usage is TRBJ1-5, with D tentatively TRBD1 (6 bases). The CDR3 spans 15 residues. Germline loops: CDR1 LNHDA, CDR2 SQIVND (reference sequence). Trimming cost V 5 bases and J 2 bases, with 13 bases left between them. The CDR3 DNA is TGTGCCAGTAGTGGAGGCAGGGGCGGCAATCAGCCCCAGCATTTT. Translation: CASSGGRGGNQPQHF.

This clone showed up many times. The chain carries TRBV2 and TRBJ1-3; a weak D match, TRBD1 (5 bases). CDR3 size: 15 residues. Trimming removed 7 bases at V and 0 bases at J, with 13 bases between. The V gene's germline CDR1 is SNHLY and CDR2 FYNNEI. The CDR3 region is CASKEGTNSGNTIYF. The DNA of the CDR3 is TGTGCCAGCAAGGAGGGGACCAACTCTGGAAACACCATATATTTT.

The chain joins TRBV6-5 to TRBJ2-2, with 8 positions matching TRBD1. The junction had 1 base not matched to a gene; V was cut back by 0 bases and J by 4 bases. The CDR3 extends over 15 amino acids. Germline CDR1 is MNHEY and CDR2 is SVGAGI. CDR3: CASSYSTGATGELFF. The CDR3 nucleotides read TGTGCCAGCAGTTACTCGACAGGGGCCACCGGGGAGCTGTTTTTT.

V and J are TRBV19 and TRBJ2-3, with 8 bases identical to TRBD1. The germline V gene has CDR1 LNHDA and CDR2 SQIVND (reference sequence). Germline trimming cut 10 bases from V and 1 base from J; bases unmatched to any gene: 7. This CDR3 comprises 14 residues. The CDR3 bases are TGTGCCACACAAACGGGACAGGGCACAGATACGCAGTATTTT. Translated: CATQTGQGTDTQYF. Full variable domain (missing parts from reference TRBV19 and TRBJ2-3): DGGITQSPKYLFRKEGQNVTLSCEQNLNHDAMYWYRQDPGQGLRLIYYSQIVNDFQKGDIAEGYSVSREKKESFPLTVTSAQKNPTAFYLCATQTGQGTDTQYFGPGTRLTVL.

The chain recombines TRBV30 with TRBJ2-1, with unresolved D. The V end lost 2 bases, the J end lost 4 bases, and 18 bases lay between the germline ends. In germline, CDR1 is GTSNPN, CDR2 SVGIG (reference sequence). The CDR3 is made up of 16 amino acids. CDR3: CAWSRSARVDYNEQFF. CDR3 coding DNA: TGTGCCTGGAGTAGGAGCGCCCGGGTAGATTACAATGAGCAGTTCTTC.

The gene calls are TRBV4-3 and TRBJ2-3, with D possibly matching TRBD2 (6 bases). Germline V lookup: CDR1 LGHNA, CDR2 YSLEER. This CDR3 spans 13 amino acids. The V end lost 1 base, the J end lost 6 bases, and 8 bases lay between the germline ends. CDR3 DNA: TGCGCCAGCAGCCAAGGACTAGTTGATACGCAGTATTTT. Its translation is CASSQGLVDTQYF.

The V and J genes are TRBV20-1 and TRBJ2-7; D uncertain. The CDR3 contains 11 residues. The V gene lost 2 bases and the J gene lost 3 bases, with 5 bases spanning the gap. Per the germline V gene, CDR1 is DFQATT and CDR2 is SNEGSKA (reference sequence). CDR3 loop: CSARQRYEQYF. The CDR3 coding sequence is TGCAGTGCTAGACAGCGCTACGAGCAGTACTTC.

The V call is TRBV18, the J call TRBJ2-1, with TRBD1 matching 10 bases. After removal of 0 bases from V and 7 bases from J, the junction contained 3 bases not matched to a gene. Germline-derived CDR1 and CDR2 are KGHSH and LQKENI. The CDR3 loop spans 15 amino acids. As DNA, the CDR3 is TGTGCCAGCTCACCACCGGGACAGGGGCCAAATGAGCAGTTCTTC. This gives the protein CASSPPGQGPNEQFF.

This sequence joins TRBV7-2 and TRBJ2-1; 8 bases match TRBD2. The CDR3 is 12 amino acids. The germline gives CDR1 SGHTA, CDR2 FQGNSA. The J segment lost 11 bases and the V segment lost 5 bases, leaving 5 bases of the junction unmatched. DNA for the CDR3: TGTGCCAGCAGCCCCCGGACTAGCCAGCAGTTCTTC. Its protein is CASSPRTSQQFF.

The chain carries TRBV25-1 and TRBJ2-2; TRBD2 matches 10 bases. Per germline, CDR1 MGHDK and CDR2 SYGVNS. CDR3 length equals 17 residues. The V and J ends lost 3 bases and 4 bases, in that order; junction bases with no gene match: 8. CDR3 nucleotide sequence: TGTGCCAGCAGTGACGCTAGCGGGGGAATCGGCACCGGGGAGCTGTTTTTT. The encoded protein is CASSDASGGIGTGELFF.

The CDR3 sequence: CAIKLAESSTDTQYF. The CDR3 region has the DNA TGTGCCATCAAGCTAGCGGAATCTAGCACAGATACGCAGTATTTT. The chain couples TRBV10-3 to TRBJ2-3; 7 nucleotides line up with TRBD2. CDR1 ENHRY and CDR2 SYGVKD come from the germline V gene. CDR3 size: 15 residues. J was trimmed by 0 bases and V by 7 bases; bases with no gene match: 7.

The chain couples TRBV18 to TRBJ1-5; 9 bases match TRBD1. V was clipped by 1 base and J by 4 bases; unmatched bases: 2. The CDR3 contains 15 residues. The germline V gene encodes CDR1 KGHSH and CDR2 LQKENI. The CDR3 DNA reads TGTGCCAGCTCACCACGACAGGGGGGGAATCAGCCCCAGCATTTT. Encoded protein: CASSPRQGGNQPQHF.

The chain joins TRBV2 to TRBJ2-4; TRBD2 matches 10 bases. The V gene end was trimmed by 5 bases and the J gene end by 1 base; junction bases not matched to a gene: 20. CDR1 and CDR2 from the germline V gene are SNHLY and FYNNEI. The CDR3 runs 21 residues. CDR3 in DNA: TGTGCCAGCAGTCTGTCGAATAGCGGGGGGACTGGGTGGGTGGCCAAAAACATTCAGTACTTC. Protein product: CASSLSNSGGTGWVAKNIQYF. The full variable domain, completed using reference TRBV2 and TRBJ2-4, is EPEVTQTPSHQVTQMGQEVILRCVPISNHLYFYWYRQILGQKVEFLVSFYNNEISEKSEIFDDQFSVERPDGSNFTLKIRSTKLEDSAMYFCASSLSNSGGTGWVAKNIQYFGAGTRLSVL.

The chain carries TRBV27 and TRBJ2-1; 11 bases fit TRBD2. The germline CDR1 and CDR2 sequences are MNHEY and SMNVEV (reference sequence). CDR3 length: 15 amino acids. V shed 10 bases, J shed 9 bases, and the junction held 14 bases outside the gene matches. The CDR3: CATAGVSGGAREQFF. The CDR3 DNA reads TGTGCCACCGCCGGGGTTAGCGGGGGGGCTCGTGAGCAGTTCTTC.

J is TRBJ2-2 and V is TRBV12-5; no clear D gene. The germline V and J ends were trimmed by 2 bases and 0 bases, with 10 bases remaining between them. The CDR3 is 16 amino acids. Germline V CDR1 and CDR2: LGHNT, FRNRAP. CDR3 sequence reads: CASGLFVRSNTGELFF. The CDR3 nucleotides read TGTGCTAGTGGTTTGTTCGTGCGATCGAACACCGGGGAGCTGTTTTTT.

V gene TRBV6-1 combines with J gene TRBJ1-4; TRBD1 agrees at 10 bases. Looked up from germline, CDR1 is MNHNS and CDR2 is SASEGT. This CDR3 is built from 14 residues. J gave up 8 bases and V 6 bases, and 6 bases lay outside the gene matches. CDR3 nucleotide sequence: TGTGCCAGCAGGACAGGGGGCGCAGGCGAAAAACTGTTTTTT. Amino acid sequence: CASRTGGAGEKLFF.

This clone was detected only once. This rearrangement joins TRBV18 to TRBJ2-5; no firm D call. The germline V gene has CDR1 KGHSH and CDR2 LQKENI. V lost 6 bases and J 1 base, leaving 3 bases between the germline ends. This CDR3 is built from 11 residues. The CDR3 region is CASSRQETQYF. The CDR3 DNA is TGTGCCAGCTCCCGCCAAGAGACCCAGTACTTC.

The chain recombines TRBV2 with TRBJ1-5, with D possibly being TRBD1 (5 bases). The CDR3 covers 15 residues. The V end lost 0 bases, the J end lost 7 bases, and 13 bases lay between the germline ends. Germline V gives CDR1 SNHLY, CDR2 FYNNEI. The CDR3 is CASSEAPGKGQPQHF. CDR3 nucleotide sequence: TGTGCCAGCAGTGAAGCGCCAGGGAAGGGGCAGCCCCAGCATTTT.

V is TRBV11-1 and J is TRBJ1-1; TRBD1 might be the D (5 bases). The CDR3 runs 14 residues. Looked up from germline, CDR1 is SGHAT and CDR2 is FQDESV (reference sequence). V lost 2 bases and J 5 bases, leaving 12 bases between the germline ends. CDR3: CASSLHRGETEAFF. In DNA, the CDR3 is TGTGCCAGCAGCTTACACCGGGGGGAGACTGAAGCTTTCTTT.

The rearrangement uses TRBV7-9 and TRBJ2-3; 7 bases fit TRBD2. Germline V CDR1 and CDR2: SEHNR, FQNEAQ (reference sequence). Trimming at V came to 5 bases and at J to 8 bases, leaving 13 bases not matched to a gene. This CDR3 region has 15 residues. The CDR3 reads CASSPSAGIKVTQYF. CDR3 DNA sequence: TGTGCCAGCAGCCCATCAGCGGGAATCAAGGTTACGCAGTATTTT.

The V call is TRBV9, the J call TRBJ2-7; D remains unclear. Germline values: CDR1 SGDLS, CDR2 YYNGEE. Trimming pared 0 bases from V and 4 bases from J, leaving 11 bases between. The CDR3 has 14 residues. The CDR3 sequence is CASSVGYSEYEQYF. The DNA for the CDR3 is TGTGCCAGCAGCGTAGGCTACTCCGAATACGAGCAGTACTTC.